The 14 T cell receptor beta chains presented below share a single source sample, sequenced in a study of T-cell reconstitution after alpha-beta-depleted transplantation in children. Unique molecular identifiers were incorporated into the prepared TCRbeta library. TCRdb fed the PCR reads into MiXCR, producing one record per CDR3 protein. The table records about 470,000 distinct CDR3 sequences, 43% of them present only once. The sequencing used PBMCs, collected before TCRalphabeta/CD19-depleted stem cell transplant. The source is a girl aged 2-10 years with aplastic anemia, due to receive a stem cell transplant.

The J gene is TRBJ2-2, the V gene TRBV29-1, with 9 bases matching TRBD2. J was trimmed by 4 bases and V by 2 bases; bases with no gene match: 17. Germline lookup yields CDR1 SQVTM and CDR2 ANQGSEA. The CDR3 length is 19 residues. This CDR3 reads CSVEIAGEALTPLTGELFF. CDR3 bases: TGCAGCGTTGAAATAGCGGGAGAAGCATTGACCCCGCTCACCGGGGAGCTGTTTTTT.

The genes are TRBV20-1 and TRBJ1-4; D may be TRBD1 (5 bases). The CDR3 has 13 residues. V was trimmed by 3 bases and J by 11 bases, leaving 16 bases between them. Per germline, CDR1 DFQATT and CDR2 SNEGSKA (reference sequence). Here the CDR3 DNA reads TGCAGTGCTAGGGGAACCGGGACCGACAAACTGTTTTTT. Translation gives CSARGTGTDKLFF.

This clonotype was seen a few times. The J gene is TRBJ2-1, the V gene TRBV20-1, with D maybe TRBD1 (5 bases). Germline values: CDR1 DFQATT, CDR2 SNEGSKA (reference sequence). The CDR3 sequence is 14 residues long. Trimming left V 6 bases short and J 8 bases short, with 20 bases between. The CDR3 nucleotides are TGCAGTGCGGATTTTCGGCAGGGAAGTGATGAGCAGTTCTTC. Protein product: CSADFRQGSDEQFF.

Only a few counts were recorded for this clonotype. This may stem from a read error, because a much larger clone lies one nucleotide away. This chain joins TRBV7-2 and TRBJ1-4; no clear D. CDR3 length: 12 amino acids. V dropped 2 bases and J dropped 9 bases, with 7 bases sitting between them. Germline V gene sequence: CDR1 SGHTA, CDR2 FQGNSA. CDR3 region: CASSLYGKKLFF. In DNA, the CDR3 is TGTGCCAGCAGCTTATACGGGAAAAAACTGTTTTTT.

This clonotype was seen at least ten times. This sequence joins TRBV5-1 and TRBJ2-7; D unresolved. Germline CDR1 reads SGHRS; CDR2 reads YFSETQ. This CDR3 contains 14 residues. V lost 0 bases to trimming and J lost 3 bases, with 10 bases between them. The CDR3 loop is CASSLGRDYYEQYF. For the CDR3, the DNA is TGCGCCAGCAGCTTGGGTAGGGATTACTACGAGCAGTACTTC.

The rearrangement uses TRBV20-1 and TRBJ1-5; weak D call: TRBD1 (6 bases). Per the germline V gene, CDR1 is DFQATT and CDR2 is SNEGSKA (reference sequence). The CDR3 extends over 13 amino acids. Trimming pared 6 bases from V and 4 bases from J, leaving 13 bases between. The CDR3 bases are TGCAGTGCCAACGACAGGAAGAATCAGCCCCAGCATTTT. Translated: CSANDRKNQPQHF.

This clonotype occurred a few times. V and J are TRBV7-3 and TRBJ1-2, with unresolved D. This CDR3 has 13 residues. V dropped 0 bases and J dropped 7 bases, with 9 bases sitting between them. Germline values: CDR1 SGHTA, CDR2 FQGTGA. The DNA for the CDR3 is TGTGCCAGCAGCTTAACCCGGGAGGGTGGCTACACCTTC. It is translated as CASSLTREGGYTF.

V and J are TRBV7-2 and TRBJ2-1; TRBD1 might be the D (6 bases). The CDR3 sequence is 13 residues long. CDR1 and CDR2 from the germline V gene are SGHTA and FQGNSA. The ends were cut back, 4 bases at V and 10 bases at J, with 14 bases in the middle. The CDR3: CASSSTGPREQFF. The CDR3 DNA reads TGTGCCAGCAGCTCGACAGGCCCCCGGGAGCAGTTCTTC.

The CDR3 DNA is TGCAGTGCTGATACAGGGCGCGGGTGGACCACTGAAGCTTTCTTT. Translation: CSADTGRGWTTEAFF. The chain couples TRBV20-1 to TRBJ1-1; D might be TRBD1 (6 bases). The CDR3 spans 15 residues. V gave up 5 bases and J gave up 4 bases, with 20 bases separating them. Per germline, CDR1 DFQATT and CDR2 SNEGSKA (reference sequence).

This clonotype appeared a few times. The V gene is TRBV20-1, the J gene TRBJ1-1, with a weak D call TRBD1 (6 bases). Trimming removed 0 bases from V and 6 bases from J, with 17 bases in between. The CDR3 covers 15 residues. The germline V gene has CDR1 DFQATT and CDR2 SNEGSKA (reference sequence). CDR3 in amino acids: CSARDRGGARAEAFF. The CDR3 DNA follows: TGCAGTGCTAGAGATCGGGGGGGGGCGCGGGCTGAAGCTTTCTTT.

This clonotype has more than one count but fewer than ten. The chain employs TRBV7-3 and TRBJ2-6; maybe TRBD2 (6 bases). Per germline, CDR1 SGHTA and CDR2 FQGTGA. This CDR3 has 19 amino acids. V shed 2 bases and J shed 0 bases, with 17 bases lying between them. Written as DNA, the CDR3 is TGTGCCAGCAGCTTAGAGGGTCCAACCGGGAGCTCTGGGGCCAACGTCCTGACTTTC. Protein product: CASSLEGPTGSSGANVLTF.

This clonotype has only one observation. The rearrangement uses TRBV20-1 and TRBJ1-5, with no clear D. There are 12 residues in the CDR3. V lost 4 bases and J lost 9, with 13 bases in between. Germline V gives CDR1 DFQATT, CDR2 SNEGSKA (reference sequence). CDR3 region: CSATTTPRPQHF. The CDR3 coding sequence is TGCAGTGCTACTACTACCCCGAGGCCCCAGCATTTT.

The V and J genes are TRBV5-1 and TRBJ2-5; D is ambiguous. The J call is doubtful: the DNA matches TRBJ2-3 better. CDR1 SGHRS and CDR2 YFSETQ come from the germline V gene. CDR3 length: 14 amino acids. CDR3 amino acids: CASSLEGFPDTQYF. The DNA for the CDR3 is TGCGCCAGCAGCTTGGAAGGGTTTCCAGATACGCAGTATTTT.

The sample holds many counts of this clonotype. The chain recombines TRBV20-1 with TRBJ2-1; D possibly corresponds to TRBD2 (6 bases). Trimming took off 5 bases at V and 6 bases at J, with 14 bases between the two ends. The CDR3 runs 13 residues. Germline V gene lookup returns CDR1 DFQATT and CDR2 SNEGSKA (reference sequence). The CDR3 DNA sequence: TGCAGTGCTCTATCGCTAGCGAGCAATGAGCAGTTCTTC. Translating gives CSALSLASNEQFF.